A single sample gave rise to the 19 T cell receptor beta chains below, sequenced in a study of beta chain features in type 1 diabetes. Sequencing targeted expressed TCRB transcripts, as all isolated RNA had been reverse transcribed. Measured with immunoSEQ multiplex PCR; TCRdb has only the in-frame clones, and not every one. The sample has about 320,000 clones; 14% are singletons. The sequenced material came from central memory CD4+ T cells from blood. The source of these receptors is a man between 25 and 39 years old in good health.

The chain employs TRBV27 and TRBJ1-2; perhaps TRBD1 as D (6 bases). Deletions cut 6 bases from V and 4 bases from J, with 12 bases between. Germline V lookup: CDR1 MNHEY, CDR2 SMNVEV (reference sequence). The CDR3 has 13 amino acids. CDR3 sequence: CASSTTGSYGYTF. The CDR3 region has the DNA TGTGCCAGCAGCACGACAGGATCCTATGGCTACACCTTC.

This clone was picked up a small number of times. The V gene is TRBV14, the J gene TRBJ1-1; D remains ambiguous. The CDR3 is made up of 15 amino acids. Germline V gives CDR1 SGHDN, CDR2 FVKESK. V lost 1 base, J lost 5 bases, and 14 bases lay in between. CDR3 region: CASSQGRGLGTEAFF. CDR3 nucleotide sequence: TGTGCCAGCAGCCAAGGACGTGGGCTCGGGACTGAAGCTTTCTTT.

The chain joins TRBV5-5 to TRBJ2-7; D is unclear. The germline V gene has CDR1 SGHKS and CDR2 YYEKEE (reference sequence). V lost 1 base and J 3 bases, leaving 8 bases between the germline ends. This CDR3 is 13 amino acids long. The CDR3: CASSLRIHYEQYV. The CDR3 DNA reads TGTGCCAGCAGCTTGAGGATCCACTACGAGCAGTACGTC.

This clone turned up a few times. CDR3 amino acids: CASSLAGQQTGYTF. CDR3 sequence (DNA): TGCGCCAGCAGCTTGGCCGGACAGCAGACCGGCTACACCTTC. This chain joins TRBV5-1 and TRBJ1-2, with D possibly TRBD1 on 6 matching bases. The germline CDR1 and CDR2 sequences are SGHRS and YFSETQ. The CDR3 extends over 14 amino acids. Trimming shortened V by 0 bases and J by 8 bases, and 14 bases separated the two germline ends.

This clone showed up just a few times. The chain has TRBV7-2 and TRBJ2-6; possible D gene TRBD1, 5 bases. The ends were cut back, 5 bases at V and 2 bases at J, with 16 bases in the middle. Germline CDR1 is SGHTA and CDR2 is FQGNSA. The CDR3 is 17 residues long. The CDR3 loop is CASSQGELGTGANVLTF. The CDR3 nucleotides read TGTGCCAGCAGCCAAGGGGAATTGGGTACTGGGGCCAACGTCCTGACTTTC.

This clone was counted between two and nine times. The chain has TRBV5-6 and TRBJ1-2; no definite D call. V was pared by 6 bases and J by 7 bases, with 25 bases between. The CDR3 loop spans 16 amino acids. Germline assignment: CDR1 SGHDT and CDR2 YYEEEE. CDR3 amino acids: CASITTLGLTLGGYTF. In DNA form, the CDR3 reads TGTGCCAGCATCACGACATTAGGACTGACGCTTGGTGGCTACACCTTC.

The table lists this clone with a few counts. The chain employs TRBV18 and TRBJ1-1, with D perhaps TRBD1 (6 bases). The CDR3 length is 12 residues. CDR1 and CDR2 from the germline V gene are KGHSH and LQKENI. The germline V and J ends were trimmed by 6 bases and 4 bases, with 9 bases remaining between them. The CDR3 loop reads CASSPDSTEAFF. The CDR3 nucleotides are TGTGCCAGCTCCCCGGACAGCACTGAAGCTTTCTTT.

The chain recombines TRBV6-5 with TRBJ2-7, with 10 bases lining up with TRBD1. Per germline, CDR1 MNHEY and CDR2 SVGAGI. V trimming: 5 bases; J trimming: 12 bases; junction bases outside the gene matches: 4. CDR3 size: 11 residues. The CDR3, as DNA: TGTGCCAGCAGTCGGGGACAGGGGATGTACGTC. It translates to CASSRGQGMYV.

This clone was detected a few times. The genes are TRBV7-6 and TRBJ1-5; D is perhaps TRBD1 (5 bases). CDR1 is SGHVS, CDR2 FNYEAQ, per germline. Trimming left V 3 bases short and J 11 bases short, with 11 bases between. The CDR3 is 12 amino acids. DNA of the CDR3: TGTGCCAGCAGCTTGCGGGGGGAGACCCAGCATTTT. Amino acid sequence: CASSLRGETQHF. The full variable domain, completed using reference TRBV7-6 and TRBJ1-5, is GAGVSQSPRYKVTKRGQDVALRCDPISGHVSLYWYRQALGQGPEFLTYFNYEAQQDKSGLPNDRFSAERPEGSISTLTIQRTEQRDSAMYRCASSLRGETQHFGDGTRLSIL.

The V call is TRBV5-1, the J call TRBJ1-5; 7 positions match TRBD1. Germline V gives CDR1 SGHRS, CDR2 YFSETQ. With 4 bases clipped from V and 4 bases from J, the junction kept 5 bases outside the gene matches. This CDR3 region has 14 residues. The CDR3 protein is CASSEGTENQPQHF. CDR3 coding DNA: TGCGCCAGCAGCGAAGGGACAGAAAATCAGCCCCAGCATTTT.

This clone has at least ten counts. The genes are TRBV14 and TRBJ1-3; D unresolved. The germline V and J ends were trimmed by 2 bases and 7 bases, with 3 bases remaining between them. The CDR3 contains 11 residues. CDR1 is SGHDN, CDR2 FVKESK, per germline. The CDR3 coding sequence is TGTGCCAGCAGCCAATACAACACCATATATTTT. Its protein is CASSQYNTIYF. Filled out from reference TRBV14 and TRBJ1-3, the complete variable domain reads EAGVTQFPSHSVIEKGQTVTLRCDPISGHDNLYWYRRVMGKEIKFLLHFVKESKQDESGMPNNRFLAERTGGTYSTLKVQPAELEDSGVYFCASSQYNTIYFGEGSWLTVV.

This clone occurred a few times. The CDR3 is CAWSYGAIVDSNQPQHF. The CDR3 DNA is TGTGCCTGGAGCTATGGAGCTATAGTGGATAGCAATCAGCCCCAGCATTTT. This rearrangement joins TRBV30 to TRBJ1-5; no definite D call. Germline V gene data show CDR1 as GTSNPN and CDR2 as SVGIG (reference sequence). Trimming cost V 3 bases and J 0 bases, with 18 bases left between them. This CDR3 region has 17 residues.

CDR3 in amino acids: CASSKLGRAAAYNEQFF. The CDR3 DNA reads as TGTGCCAGCAGCAAGCTCGGACGGGCGGCGGCCTACAATGAGCAGTTCTTC. The V gene is TRBV11-2, the J gene TRBJ2-1; D unresolved. From germline, CDR1 is SGHAT and CDR2 FQNNGV. This CDR3 contains 17 residues. Trimming left V 5 bases short and J 2 bases short, with 19 bases between.

This clone was found a few times. The chain recombines TRBV11-2 with TRBJ2-6; TRBD1 matches 12 bases. The CDR3 contains 18 residues. CDR1 and CDR2 (germline): SGHAT, FQNNGV. Trimming removed 5 bases from V and 1 base from J; junction bases left unmatched: 6. The CDR3 spells CASSRGTGGLSGANVLTF. The CDR3 bases are TGTGCCAGCAGCCGAGGGACAGGGGGCTTGTCTGGGGCCAACGTCCTGACTTTC.

The chain is built from TRBV5-1 and TRBJ2-3; D uncertain. Trimming removed 4 bases at V and 11 bases at J, with 8 bases between. The CDR3 contains 10 residues. Germline assignment: CDR1 SGHRS and CDR2 YFSETQ. CDR3 sequence: CASSAHGQYF. For the CDR3, the DNA is TGCGCCAGCAGCGCCCATGGGCAGTATTTT.

The V gene is TRBV10-1, the J gene TRBJ1-1; 7 bases line up with TRBD1. Germline CDR1 reads WNHNN; CDR2 reads SYGVQD (reference sequence). Trimming at V came to 4 bases and at J to 3 bases, leaving 11 bases not matched to a gene. This CDR3 is 16 amino acids long. The CDR3 DNA reads TGCGCCAGCAGTGTTCCGGGACAGAGCTACTACACTGAAGCTTTCTTT. Translated, it gives CASSVPGQSYYTEAFF.

The V gene is TRBV2, the J gene TRBJ1-5; D is uncertain. CDR3 size: 12 residues. Trimming took 6 bases from V and 8 from J, leaving 11 bases between them. Germline V gene sequence: CDR1 SNHLY, CDR2 FYNNEI. CDR3: CASRISLEPQHF. CDR3 DNA: TGTGCCAGCAGAATCTCGCTGGAGCCCCAGCATTTT.

This clone was picked up a small number of times. This rearrangement joins TRBV6-1 to TRBJ1-2; D unresolved. The CDR3 contains 12 residues. V lost 3 bases, J lost 8 bases, and 10 bases lay in between. Per the germline V gene, CDR1 is MNHNS and CDR2 is SASEGT. The CDR3 loop is CASSDPTRGYTF. DNA for the CDR3: TGTGCCAGCAGTGACCCGACGAGGGGCTACACCTTC.

The J gene is TRBJ1-1, the V gene TRBV7-9; possibly TRBD1 for D (5 bases). This CDR3 has 13 amino acids. Trimming removed 5 bases from V and 4 bases from J, with 11 bases in between. CDR1 is SEHNR and CDR2 is FQNEAQ in the germline V gene (reference sequence). CDR3 amino acids: CASSKVGGTEAFF. DNA of the CDR3: TGTGCCAGCAGCAAGGTGGGGGGCACTGAAGCTTTCTTT.